A single sample is the source of the 12 T cell receptor beta chains below, sequenced in a study of blood T cell repertoires in COVID-19 (dated by TCRdb to the early 2020s). Library prep was done by the immunoSEQ multiplex PCR assay. Here the immuneACCESS table is served through TCRdb, limited to in-frame sequences with V and J called. Missing clones are a known gap in these copies; in checked studies unresolved V genes cover under half, and the rest lacks a known reason. The sample table records 250,000 to 350,000 clones; around 89% of these occur just once. Around 12% of the sample rests with the top ten. Material: peripheral blood. These receptors were taken from a woman aged 55-70 years with acute or convalescent COVID-19.

The chain links TRBV6-6 to TRBJ2-2, with a possible D match to TRBD1 (6 bases). In germline, CDR1 is MNHNY, CDR2 SVGAGI (reference sequence). The CDR3 totals 15 residues. Trimming pared 5 bases from V and 5 bases from J, leaving 15 bases between. For the CDR3, the DNA is TGTGCCAGCAGTAGGGACAATCGTTGGACCGGGGAGCTGTTTTTT. Translating gives CASSRDNRWTGELFF.

J is TRBJ2-7 and V is TRBV5-4; a possible D gene is TRBD1 (6 bases). The germline V gene encodes CDR1 SGHNT and CDR2 YYREEE (reference sequence). Trimming left V 1 base short and J 2 bases short, with 7 bases between. The CDR3 has 13 amino acids. CDR3 DNA: TGTGCCAGCAGCTTGCAGGGGCCCTACGAGCAGTACTTC. Amino acid sequence: CASSLQGPYEQYF.

The V call is TRBV28, the J call TRBJ2-7; D might be TRBD2 (6 bases). This CDR3 comprises 14 residues. Trimming took 5 bases from V and 2 from J, leaving 13 bases between them. CDR1 MDHEN and CDR2 SYDVKM come from the germline V gene. The CDR3 DNA is TGTGCCAGCAGTGGCGGGACGGAACCCTACGAGCAGTACTTC. Translating it yields CASSGGTEPYEQYF.

This clone was counted only a few times. The V gene is TRBV19, the J gene TRBJ1-2, with 8 bases that match TRBD1. Germline V gives CDR1 LNHDA, CDR2 SQIVND (reference sequence). Losses at the gene ends were 11 bases for V and 4 bases for J; bases not matched to a gene: 6. The CDR3 covers 12 residues. This CDR3 is CAARTGGYGYTF. Here the CDR3 DNA reads TGTGCCGCAAGAACAGGGGGCTATGGCTACACCTTC.

The table lists this clone with a count of one. The chain couples TRBV20-1 to TRBJ2-7; TRBD2 aligns across 7 bases. The germline V gene encodes CDR1 DFQATT and CDR2 SNEGSKA (reference sequence). This CDR3 is built from 15 residues. J lost 1 base, V lost 3 bases, and 9 bases had no gene match. CDR3 sequence: CSASGASGLSYEQYF. The CDR3 nucleotides read TGCAGTGCTAGTGGGGCTAGCGGCCTATCCTACGAGCAGTACTTC.

This chain uses TRBV24-1 with TRBJ2-1, with a weak D call TRBD2 (5 bases). The CDR3 is 17 residues long. The V gene's germline CDR1 is KGHDR and CDR2 SFDVKD. Deletions cut 1 base from V and 0 bases from J, with 12 bases between. The CDR3 reads CATSDFMVGSSYNEQFF. Written as DNA, the CDR3 is TGTGCCACCAGTGATTTTATGGTGGGGAGCTCCTACAATGAGCAGTTCTTC.

The chain employs TRBV6-1 and TRBJ1-6; no clear D gene. V was clipped by 4 bases and J by 5 bases, with 15 bases between them. Germline-derived CDR1 and CDR2 are MNHNS and SASEGT. CDR3 length: 16 residues. The CDR3 coding sequence is TGTGCCAGCAGTGTACGGCCACTACTTGATAATTCACCCCTCCACTTT. It encodes CASSVRPLLDNSPLHF.

The J gene is TRBJ2-7, the V gene TRBV3-1 (or the pseudogene TRBV3-2), with D tentatively TRBD1 (7 bases). The CDR3 consists of 14 residues. V lost 5 bases, J lost 7 bases, and 18 bases lay in between. Looked up from germline, CDR1 is LGHDT and CDR2 is YNNKEL (reference sequence). CDR3 coding DNA: TGTGCCAGCAGCAAGGGGGGACAGCGTCGGGAGCAGTACTTC. Protein sequence: CASSKGGQRREQYF.

The chain recombines TRBV12-3 or TRBV12-4 with TRBJ1-5, with D possibly TRBD1 on 6 matching bases. The CDR3 has 13 residues. V lost 6 bases to trimming and J lost 3 bases, with 9 bases between them. CDR3 coding DNA: TGTGCCAGCAGACAGGGCCTCAATCAGCCCCAGCATTTT. Residues: CASRQGLNQPQHF.

The CDR3 protein is CSVDLAGGGYEQYF. The CDR3 bases are TGCAGCGTTGATCTGGCGGGAGGCGGCTACGAGCAGTACTTC. This chain uses TRBV29-1 with TRBJ2-7; 8 bases line up with TRBD2. V trimming: 3 bases; J trimming: 3 bases; junction bases outside the gene matches: 7. The CDR3 loop spans 14 amino acids. Germline V gene sequence: CDR1 SQVTM, CDR2 ANQGSEA.

The genes are TRBV2 and TRBJ1-6, with D unclear. Germline assignment: CDR1 SNHLY and CDR2 FYNNEI. V was shortened by 5 bases and J by 5 bases, with 10 bases between the two germline ends. This CDR3 spans 14 amino acids. For the CDR3, the DNA is TGTGCCAGCAGTCAGACAACAGATAATTCACCCCTCCACTTT. Protein: CASSQTTDNSPLHF.

V and J are TRBV10-3 and TRBJ2-1, with a weak D call TRBD1 (8 bases). Deletions cut 11 bases from V and 8 bases from J, with 22 bases between. Germline V gene lookup returns CDR1 ENHRY and CDR2 SYGVKD. CDR3 length: 14 amino acids. CDR3 coding DNA: TGTGCCGCCCGGGGGGACAGGCCTGGGGATGAGCAGTTCTTC. Protein product: CAARGDRPGDEQFF.